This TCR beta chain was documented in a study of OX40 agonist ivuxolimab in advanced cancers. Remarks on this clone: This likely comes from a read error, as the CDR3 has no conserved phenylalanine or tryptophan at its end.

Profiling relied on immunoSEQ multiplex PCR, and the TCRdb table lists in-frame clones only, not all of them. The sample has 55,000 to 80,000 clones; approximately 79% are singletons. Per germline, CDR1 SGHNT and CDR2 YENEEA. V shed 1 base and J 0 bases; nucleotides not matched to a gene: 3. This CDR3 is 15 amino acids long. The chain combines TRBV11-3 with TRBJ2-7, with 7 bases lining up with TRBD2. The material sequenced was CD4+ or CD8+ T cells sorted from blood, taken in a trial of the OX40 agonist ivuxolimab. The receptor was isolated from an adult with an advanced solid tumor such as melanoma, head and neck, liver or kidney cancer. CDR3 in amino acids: CASSLVTSVSYEQYS. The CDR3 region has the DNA TGTGCCAGCAGCTTAGTTACTAGCGTCTCCTACGAGCAGTACTCC.